The rows below give T cell receptor beta chains drawn from one sample of a study of blood T cell repertoires in COVID-19. The data were produced by immunoSEQ multiplex PCR, yet TCRdb's version contains in-frame clones alone and is incomplete. The data hold a few hundred thousand clones, with 85% to 90% observed a single time. Sequencing input: PBMCs or T cells enriched from blood (not recorded which). Receptor source: a woman aged 45-59 years who had been exposed to COVID-19. Both conserved end residues are part of each CDR3. A D gene is named only where the DNA matches it firmly. Clone size is shown for a subset of rows, as once, few, many or a class of expanded clone.

d_call clone_size j_call v_call cdr3_aa cdr3_nt
TRBD1 few TRBJ1-2 TRBV19 CASSPGQPGDYGYTF TGTGCCAGTAGTCCGGGACAGCCAGGGGACTATGGCTACACCTTC
NA NA TRBJ1-6 TRBV3-1/TRBV3-2 CASSQVGSPLHF TGTGCCAGCAGCCAGGTCGGTTCACCCCTCCACTTT
NA NA TRBJ2-5 TRBV27 CASGPGGLRETQYF TGTGCCAGCGGCCCCGGGGGGCTGAGGGAGACCCAGTACTTC
TRBD2 NA TRBJ2-1 TRBV7-9 CASSLTGTTHNEQFF TGTGCCAGCAGCTTAACCGGGACTACCCACAATGAGCAGTTCTTC
TRBD1 few TRBJ2-7 TRBV3-1/TRBV3-2 CASSLTTDRISEQYF TGTGCCAGCAGCCTAACCACGGACAGGATCTCCGAGCAGTACTTC
TRBD1 NA TRBJ1-1 TRBV19 CASSSRTGGTEAFF TGTGCCAGTAGTTCCCGAACAGGGGGCACTGAAGCTTTCTTT
NA NA TRBJ1-1 TRBV5-4 CASSLDGGRNTEAFF TGTGCCAGCAGCTTGGATGGGGGGAGGAACACTGAAGCTTTCTTT
TRBD1 NA TRBJ1-1 TRBV5-6 CASTVRGRMNTEAFF TGTGCCAGCACGGTAAGGGGGCGCATGAACACTGAAGCTTTCTTT
NA NA TRBJ2-2 TRBV6-1 CASSELRNTGELFF TGTGCCAGCAGTGAATTGCGGAACACCGGGGAGCTGTTTTTT
TRBD1 NA TRBJ2-1 TRBV28 CASREGTGSNEQFF TGTGCCAGCAGGGAGGGGACAGGGTCCAATGAGCAGTTCTTC
TRBD1 NA TRBJ1-2 TRBV12-3/TRBV12-4 CASSSGQGMNAF TGTGCCAGCAGTTCAGGACAGGGTATGAACGCCTTC
TRBD1 NA TRBJ1-5 TRBV7-6 CASSLGTGGWSNQPQHF TGTGCCAGCAGCCTAGGGACAGGGGGCTGGAGCAATCAGCCCCAGCATTTT
TRBD1 NA TRBJ1-2 TRBV28 CASSWDRAGYTF TGTGCCAGCAGCTGGGACAGGGCTGGCTACACCTTC
NA NA TRBJ1-2 TRBV3-1/TRBV3-2 CASSQTGGDYGYTF TGTGCCAGCAGCCAGACCGGGGGAGACTATGGCTACACCTTC
NA NA TRBJ1-1 TRBV6-5 CASSPDSKAFF TGTGCCAGCAGTCCCGACAGCAAAGCTTTCTTT
TRBD2 NA TRBJ2-2 TRBV6-5 CASSYLLAGGGGELFF TGTGCCAGCAGTTACTTACTAGCGGGGGGTGGAGGGGAGCTGTTTTTT
NA NA TRBJ2-5 TRBV11-2 CASKKGGPETQYF TGTGCCAGCAAGAAGGGGGGGCCAGAGACCCAGTACTTC
NA NA TRBJ2-1 TRBV29-1 CSVGTGSNEQFF TGCAGCGTTGGAACAGGGTCAAATGAGCAGTTCTTC
NA NA TRBJ1-1 TRBV18 CASSLQDRNTEAFF TGTGCCAGCTCACTTCAAGACAGGAACACTGAAGCTTTCTTT
NA once TRBJ2-3 TRBV3-1/TRBV3-2 CASSQVGGMGTDTQYF TGTGCCAGCAGCCAAGTAGGCGGGATGGGCACAGATACGCAGTATTTT
NA NA TRBJ2-5 TRBV19 CASSINGQETQYF TGTGCCAGTAGTATAAACGGCCAAGAGACCCAGTACTTC
TRBD1 NA TRBJ2-3 TRBV28 CASSRGSGGPADTQYF TGTGCCAGCAGCCGGGGATCAGGGGGACCTGCAGATACGCAGTATTTT
TRBD1 NA TRBJ1-5 TRBV7-2 CASSFPQGAGNQPQHF TGTGCCAGCAGCTTTCCACAGGGGGCAGGGAATCAGCCCCAGCATTTT
NA NA TRBJ2-7 TRBV11-3 CASSLSRAGEQYF TGTGCCAGCAGCTTAAGCCGGGCGGGGGAGCAGTACTTC
NA NA TRBJ2-5 TRBV5-1 CASSHPGVQETQYF TGCGCCAGCAGTCATCCGGGGGTCCAAGAGACCCAGTACTTC
NA NA TRBJ2-2 TRBV30 CAWSGGGHRNTGELFF TGTGCCTGGAGTGGAGGGGGACACCGGAACACCGGGGAGCTGTTTTTT
TRBD1 NA TRBJ2-2 TRBV6-4 CAPREGGQGYTGELFF TGTGCCCCTCGAGAGGGTGGACAGGGTTACACCGGGGAGCTGTTTTTT
TRBD1 once TRBJ1-2 TRBV9 CASSETGGLGYTF TGTGCCAGCAGCGAAACAGGGGGTCTTGGCTACACCTTC
NA NA TRBJ2-1 TRBV4-1 CASSQGLASNEQFF TGCGCCAGCAGCCAAGGGCTAGCCTCCAATGAGCAGTTCTTC
NA NA TRBJ1-2 TRBV19 CASSMRGFYGYTF TGTGCCAGTAGTATGCGGGGCTTCTATGGCTACACCTTC
TRBD1 NA TRBJ1-6 TRBV6-1 CASSEHWTGASSPLHF TGTGCCAGCAGTGAACATTGGACAGGGGCAAGTTCACCCCTCCACTTT
TRBD2 NA TRBJ2-3 TRBV9 CASSALGSGGTRGTDTQYF TGTGCCAGCAGCGCATTAGGGAGCGGGGGGACCAGGGGCACAGATACGCAGTATTTT
TRBD1 NA TRBJ2-5 TRBV3-1/TRBV3-2 CASSPGQGRGQYF TGTGCCAGCAGTCCAGGACAGGGTCGAGGCCAGTACTTC
NA NA TRBJ2-1 TRBV6-5 CASSPDHNEQFF TGTGCCAGCAGTCCAGATCACAATGAGCAGTTCTTC
TRBD1 NA TRBJ2-7 TRBV5-1 CASSWGQGSHEQYF TGCGCCAGCAGCTGGGGACAGGGATCTCACGAGCAGTACTTC
TRBD1 NA TRBJ2-2 TRBV5-1 CASSFGTGNSGELFF TGCGCCAGCAGCTTCGGGACAGGGAATTCCGGGGAGCTGTTTTTT
NA NA TRBJ1-6 TRBV14 CASSQAGKSPLHF TGTGCCAGCAGCCAAGCAGGGAAATCACCCCTCCACTTT
NA NA TRBJ2-1 TRBV5-1 CASSLDRIGIGAPFDEQFF TGCGCCAGCAGCCTAGACAGGATAGGCATCGGAGCCCCTTTCGATGAGCAGTTCTTC
NA NA TRBJ2-2 TRBV7-2 CAGRQANTGELFF TGTGCCGGGCGACAGGCCAACACCGGGGAGCTGTTTTTT
NA NA TRBJ2-1 TRBV5-1 CASSLGGTLGNEQFF TGCGCCAGCAGCTTGGGCGGGACCCTCGGGAATGAGCAGTTCTTC
NA NA TRBJ1-2 TRBV19 CASRNRDLRINGYTF TGTGCCAGTAGGAACAGGGATCTGCGTATAAATGGCTACACCTTC